Below are 26 T cell receptor beta chains sequenced from a single sample in a study of blood T cell repertoires in COVID-19. Sequencing used immunoSEQ multiplex PCR; TCRdb keeps in-frame clones, though not all of them. The table has some 25,000 clones, approximately 92% seen once. The sample consisted of peripheral blood. Receptors originate from a human donor in a cohort sampled during active COVID-19.

The rearrangement joins TRBV7-9 to TRBJ1-2, with D tentatively TRBD1 (6 bases). The CDR3 loop spans 13 amino acids. CDR1 is SEHNR, CDR2 FQNEAQ, per germline (reference sequence). V shed 5 bases and J shed 6 bases, with 13 bases lying between them. CDR3: CASSPQGMDGYTF. The CDR3 nucleotides read TGTGCCAGCAGCCCACAGGGCATGGATGGCTACACCTTC.

The chain is built from TRBV6-5 and TRBJ1-2; no clear D gene. The germline CDR1 and CDR2 sequences are MNHEY and SVGAGI. Trimming took 4 bases from V and 0 from J, leaving 12 bases between them. The CDR3 extends over 15 amino acids. The CDR3 sequence: CASSSQFPANYGYTF. The CDR3 nucleotides read TGTGCCAGCAGTTCACAGTTCCCCGCTAACTATGGCTACACCTTC.

The rearrangement links TRBV4-1 to TRBJ2-5, with 7 bases lining up with TRBD1. J was trimmed by 5 bases and V by 4 bases; bases with no gene match: 10. The germline V gene has CDR1 MGHRA and CDR2 YSYEKL. The CDR3 totals 15 residues. CDR3 DNA: TGCGCCAGCAGCCTACACAGGGGTCAGAGCGAGACCCAGTACTTC. Translating it yields CASSLHRGQSETQYF.

The chain combines TRBV6-5 with TRBJ2-5; the D gene is possibly TRBD1 (5 bases). In germline, CDR1 is MNHEY, CDR2 SVGAGI. Trimming removed 6 bases at V and 5 bases at J, with 19 bases between. This CDR3 has 15 residues. The chain's CDR3 is CASRQRTTRLETQYF. CDR3 bases: TGTGCCAGCAGACAACGGACAACAAGGTTGGAGACCCAGTACTTC.

This chain uses TRBV28 with TRBJ1-1, with D perhaps TRBD1 (6 bases). Trimming removed 3 bases at V and 5 bases at J, with 10 bases between. CDR3 length equals 13 residues. CDR1 and CDR2 from the germline V gene are MDHEN and SYDVKM. The DNA of the CDR3 is TGTGCCAGCAGTTTGCCAGGGGAGACTGAAGCTTTCTTT. The encoded protein is CASSLPGETEAFF.

This sequence joins TRBV2 and TRBJ2-3; TRBD2 matches 14 bases. The germline V gene encodes CDR1 SNHLY and CDR2 FYNNEI. There are 16 residues in the CDR3. V trimming: 6 bases; J trimming: 4 bases; junction bases outside the gene matches: 6. CDR3 loop: CASRETSGGAADTQYF. CDR3 coding DNA: TGTGCCAGCAGGGAGACTAGCGGGGGGGCCGCAGATACGCAGTATTTT.

Note on this clone: Its ends do not fully match the called genes, so a read error is possible. The chain employs TRBV7-7 and TRBJ2-3, with 7 bases matching TRBD2. Per germline, CDR1 SSHAT and CDR2 FNYEAQ (reference sequence). The CDR3 is 15 residues long. Here the CDR3 reads CASSLGREGTDTQYF. The DNA of the CDR3 is TGTGCTAGCAGCTTAGGGAGGGAGGGGACAGATACGCAGTATTTT.

The V gene is TRBV29-1, the J gene TRBJ1-1, with D possibly TRBD1 on 5 matching bases. With 7 bases removed from V and 1 base from J, the gap between germline ends came to 10 bases. The CDR3 loop spans 12 amino acids. Germline V gene sequence: CDR1 SQVTM, CDR2 ANQGSEA. The CDR3 is CSALTGNTEAFF. The CDR3 bases are TGCAGCGCACTTACAGGGAACACTGAAGCTTTCTTT.

This sequence joins TRBV4-1 and TRBJ1-5; D is possibly TRBD1 (6 bases). V was trimmed by 0 bases and J by 0 bases, leaving 18 bases between them. The CDR3 sequence is 19 residues long. Germline V gene data show CDR1 as MGHRA and CDR2 as YSYEKL. CDR3 DNA sequence: TGCGCCAGCAGCCAAGATCCCATCTCAACAGGGATTAGCAATCAGCCCCAGCATTTT. Its translation is CASSQDPISTGISNQPQHF.

The rearrangement uses TRBV27 and TRBJ2-7; the match to TRBD1 covers 9 bases. The CDR3 length is 18 residues. Trimming removed 2 bases from V and 2 bases from J; junction bases left unmatched: 13. Per the germline V gene, CDR1 is MNHEY and CDR2 is SMNVEV (reference sequence). The CDR3 DNA reads as TGTGCCAGCAGTTTAGGTGACAGGGGGGTTACGTTGACCTACGAGCAGTACTTC. This codes for CASSLGDRGVTLTYEQYF.

The genes are TRBV5-1 and TRBJ2-5, with TRBD1 as a possible D gene (5 bases). Germline V lookup: CDR1 SGHRS, CDR2 YFSETQ. Trimming pared 0 bases from V and 5 bases from J, leaving 17 bases between. The CDR3 length is 16 residues. Here the CDR3 DNA reads TGCGCCAGCAGCTTGGGAGGACAACTAACTCGTGAGACCCAGTACTTC. Protein: CASSLGGQLTRETQYF. Full variable domain (rest looked up from reference TRBV5-1 and TRBJ2-5): KAGVTQTPRYLIKTRGQQVTLSCSPISGHRSVSWYQQTPGQGLQFLFEYFSETQRNKGNFPGRFSGRQFSNSRSEMNVSTLELGDSALYLCASSLGGQLTRETQYFGPGTRLLVL.

The chain combines TRBV27 with TRBJ1-1, with D possibly being TRBD1 (5 bases). The germline CDR1 and CDR2 sequences are MNHEY and SMNVEV (reference sequence). V was cut by 5 bases and J by 5 bases, with 12 bases left in between. This CDR3 has 13 residues. CDR3 DNA sequence: TGTGCCAGCAGTCCGTTGACAGTGACTGAAGCTTTCTTT. Encoded protein: CASSPLTVTEAFF.

The CDR3 DNA follows: TGCGCCAGCAGCTTGGGGGGACTAGGATCGAACGAGCAGTACTTC. This encodes CASSLGGLGSNEQYF. The chain joins TRBV5-1 to TRBJ2-7, with 8 nucleotides matching TRBD2. Germline CDR1 and CDR2: SGHRS and YFSETQ. The CDR3 is 15 residues long. J lost 5 bases, V lost 0 bases, and 7 bases had no gene match.

This chain links TRBV6-5 with TRBJ2-2; TRBD1 is a possible D gene (6 bases). Trimming removed 6 bases from V and 0 bases from J, with 8 bases in between. This CDR3 contains 14 residues. In germline, CDR1 is MNHEY, CDR2 SVGAGI. The CDR3 DNA sequence: TGTGCCAGCAGCAGGGGCTCGAACACCGGGGAGCTGTTTTTT. It is translated as CASSRGSNTGELFF.

The gene calls are TRBV5-1 and TRBJ2-1; weak D call: TRBD2 (6 bases). CDR3 size: 18 residues. Trimming cost V 0 bases and J 0 bases, with 16 bases left between them. CDR1 is SGHRS, CDR2 YFSETQ, per germline. The DNA for the CDR3 is TGCGCCAGCAGCTTGGATCCGGGACTCCAACCCTCCTACAATGAGCAGTTCTTC. This translates into CASSLDPGLQPSYNEQFF.

This chain connects TRBV7-2 to TRBJ1-4; no clear D. The CDR3 length is 16 residues. Germline V gene data show CDR1 as SGHTA and CDR2 as FQGNSA. Trimming cost V 2 bases and J 4 bases, with 14 bases left between them. The DNA of the CDR3 is TGTGCCAGCAGCTTAATGGGGAGCCAGATTAATGAAAAACTGTTTTTT. Its translation: CASSLMGSQINEKLFF.

The V call is TRBV6-5, the J call TRBJ1-2; D possibly corresponds to TRBD1 (6 bases). There are 13 residues in the CDR3. V lost 5 bases, J lost 7 bases, and 14 bases lay in between. Germline V gene data show CDR1 as MNHEY and CDR2 as SVGAGI. The CDR3 DNA follows: TGTGCCAGCAGTCCTACAGGGAATGGTGGCTACACCTTC. This sequence encodes CASSPTGNGGYTF.

This chain uses TRBV4-3 with TRBJ1-6; a weak D match, TRBD1 (6 bases). There are 16 residues in the CDR3. Trimming pared 3 bases from V and 8 bases from J, leaving 17 bases between. Germline CDR1 LGHNA, CDR2 YSLEER. CDR3 DNA: TGCGCCAGCAGCCATCTATACAGGGTAATGGATTCACCCCTCCACTTT. Translated, it gives CASSHLYRVMDSPLHF.

This chain links TRBV7-9 with TRBJ2-3, with 12 bases identical to TRBD1. Germline V gene lookup returns CDR1 SEHNR and CDR2 FQNEAQ (reference sequence). Trimming cost V 3 bases and J 5 bases; bases outside gene matches: 3. The CDR3 loop spans 15 amino acids. The CDR3 loop reads CASSLGQGAGDTQYF. The CDR3 DNA is TGTGCCAGCAGCTTGGGACAGGGGGCCGGAGATACGCAGTATTTT.

This rearrangement joins TRBV5-4 to TRBJ2-4; TRBD2 matches 8 bases. Germline V gives CDR1 SGHNT, CDR2 YYREEE (reference sequence). The CDR3 is 14 amino acids. The V segment lost 4 bases and the J segment 5 bases; nucleotides outside the gene matches: 5. The CDR3 protein is CASSPAGGQNIQYF. The CDR3 nucleotides read TGTGCCAGCAGCCCGGCGGGGGGCCAAAACATTCAGTACTTC.

J is TRBJ2-5 and V is TRBV5-4; TRBD2 aligns across 15 bases. The trim removed 0 bases at V and 5 bases at J, leaving 8 bases unmatched. The CDR3 sequence is 18 residues long. Germline CDR1 SGHNT, CDR2 YYREEE (reference sequence). The CDR3 reads CASSLETFGLAGGETQYF. The CDR3 region has the DNA TGTGCCAGCAGCTTGGAAACCTTCGGACTAGCGGGGGGGGAGACCCAGTACTTC.

The rearrangement joins TRBV7-9 to TRBJ2-2; maybe TRBD2 (6 bases). The CDR3 contains 16 residues. Germline assignment: CDR1 SEHNR and CDR2 FQNEAQ (reference sequence). The V end lost 3 bases, the J end lost 6 bases, and 17 bases lay between the germline ends. The CDR3 region has the DNA TGTGCCAGCAGCTTGGGAGGCGCCTTGGGGTCCGGGGAGCTGTTTTTT. Translating gives CASSLGGALGSGELFF.

The V and J genes are TRBV11-2 and TRBJ2-7, with 8 bases fitting TRBD1. J was trimmed by 7 bases and V by 2 bases; bases with no gene match: 7. This CDR3 contains 14 residues. Germline CDR1 and CDR2: SGHAT and FQNNGV. The CDR3 reads CASSLQGALGEQYF. The DNA for the CDR3 is TGTGCCAGCAGCTTACAGGGGGCTCTCGGAGAGCAGTACTTC.

This chain connects TRBV5-4 to TRBJ2-1, with a tentative D call TRBD2 (6 bases). CDR3 length: 17 residues. Germline V lookup: CDR1 SGHNT, CDR2 YYREEE (reference sequence). V lost 4 bases, J lost 2 bases, and 19 bases lay in between. Here the CDR3 reads CASSPHLGRATYNEQFF. In DNA, the CDR3 is TGTGCCAGCAGCCCCCACCTCGGGAGAGCGACCTACAATGAGCAGTTCTTC.

The chain couples TRBV7-9 to TRBJ2-5, with 9 bases that match TRBD2. Germline lookup yields CDR1 SEHNR and CDR2 FQNEAQ (reference sequence). Germline trimming cut 4 bases from V and 4 bases from J; bases unmatched to any gene: 7. This CDR3 comprises 15 residues. DNA of the CDR3: TGTGCCAGCAGCTCCCGACTAGCGGTAGGAGAGACCCAGTACTTC. As protein: CASSSRLAVGETQYF. The full variable domain, with the rest looked up from reference TRBV7-9 and TRBJ2-5, is DTGVSQNPRHKITKRGQNVTFRCDPISEHNRLYWYRQTLGQGPEFLTYFQNEAQLEKSRLLSDRFSAERPKGSFSTLEIQRTEQGDSAMYLCASSSRLAVGETQYFGPGTRLLVL.

The V and J genes are TRBV11-2 and TRBJ1-1; maybe TRBD1 (6 bases). Germline lookup yields CDR1 SGHAT and CDR2 FQNNGV. V shed 3 bases and J shed 1 base, with 9 bases lying between them. The CDR3 sequence is 14 residues long. The CDR3 DNA is TGTGCCAGCAGCTTCTCGACAGGGAACACTGAAGCTTTCTTT. As protein: CASSFSTGNTEAFF. The entire variable domain, with the rest obtained from reference TRBV11-2 and TRBJ1-1, is as follows: EAGVAQSPRYKIIEKRQSVAFWCNPISGHATLYWYQQILGQGPKLLIQFQNNGVVDDSQLPKDRFSAERLKGVDSTLKIQPAKLEDSAVYLCASSFSTGNTEAFFGQGTRLTVV.